One and the same sample provided the 30 T cell receptor beta chains below, sequenced in a study of blood T cell repertoires in COVID-19. The data were produced by immunoSEQ multiplex PCR, yet TCRdb's version contains in-frame clones alone and is incomplete. This repertoire shows a few hundred thousand clones, around 83% found once; its top ten account for roughly 2.9%. The sample taken for sequencing was peripheral blood. The receptor set was obtained from a man in his fifties or sixties with active or convalescent COVID-19.

The chain uses TRBV7-8 and TRBJ1-1, with D possibly TRBD1 on 5 matching bases. Trimming stripped 5 bases from V and 2 bases from J, with 12 bases between. The CDR3 has 14 residues. Germline V CDR1 and CDR2: SGHVS, FQNEAQ. DNA of the CDR3: TGTGCCAGCAGCCCCCTGGGGGGAAACACTGAAGCTTTCTTT. It specifies CASSPLGGNTEAFF.

The rearrangement joins TRBV6-5 to TRBJ1-1; perhaps TRBD1 as D (6 bases). The germline V gene encodes CDR1 MNHEY and CDR2 SVGAGI. Trimming took 6 bases from V and 4 from J, leaving 12 bases between them. The CDR3 runs to 13 residues. The CDR3 spells CASSLGASTEAFF. The CDR3 nucleotides are TGTGCCAGCAGCCTGGGGGCCTCCACTGAAGCTTTCTTT.

This clone has a handful of counts. The chain uses TRBV30 and TRBJ2-3, with D perhaps TRBD1 (7 bases). Germline V gene data show CDR1 as GTSNPN and CDR2 as SVGIG (reference sequence). CDR3 length equals 10 residues. V was trimmed by 6 bases and J by 9 bases, leaving 10 bases between them. The CDR3 DNA is TGTGCCTGCCAGGGGGGAACGCAGTATTTT. This translates into CACQGGTQYF.

This clone was seen a few times. The chain couples TRBV2 to TRBJ1-1, with 7 bases lining up with TRBD1. V lost 8 bases to trimming and J lost 4 bases; unmatched junction nucleotides: 4. The CDR3 runs to 12 residues. CDR1 is SNHLY, CDR2 FYNNEI, per germline. The CDR3 region is CASGAGGTEAFF. The CDR3 DNA is TGTGCCAGCGGGGCAGGGGGCACTGAAGCTTTCTTT.

V usage is TRBV27 and J usage is TRBJ1-5; D remains unclear. The CDR3 loop spans 15 amino acids. V lost 2 bases and J 3 bases, leaving 11 bases between the germline ends. The V gene's germline CDR1 is MNHEY and CDR2 SMNVEV (reference sequence). CDR3 nucleotide sequence: TGTGCCAGCAGTTTAAGCCGGACTAACAATCAGCCCCAGCATTTT. Its protein product is CASSLSRTNNQPQHF.

The chain uses TRBV11-1 and TRBJ1-1, with TRBD1 identical over 7 bases. Germline-derived CDR1 and CDR2 are SGHAT and FQDESV (reference sequence). This CDR3 has 14 residues. V dropped 5 bases and J dropped 7; count of bases not matched to a gene: 10. The CDR3 spells CASSGDRVGVEAFF. CDR3 DNA sequence: TGTGCCAGCAGCGGTGACAGGGTCGGGGTTGAAGCTTTCTTT.

This clone was picked up one time. This rearrangement joins TRBV9 to TRBJ2-7, with 8 bases fitting TRBD2. The CDR3 length is 15 residues. With 4 bases clipped from V and 4 bases from J, the junction kept 10 bases outside the gene matches. From germline, CDR1 is SGDLS and CDR2 YYNGEE. CDR3 in amino acids: CASSLLPGGAYEQYF. The CDR3 nucleotides read TGTGCCAGCAGCCTCCTCCCCGGGGGGGCTTACGAGCAGTACTTC.

This clone was recorded only once. The CDR3 here is CASSRTGAGNTIYF. The CDR3 DNA is TGCGCCAGCAGCCGGACAGGAGCTGGAAACACCATATATTTT. The gene calls are TRBV5-1 and TRBJ1-3; 7 bases are shared with TRBD1. The CDR3 has 14 residues. V gave up 4 bases and J gave up 2 bases; unmatched junction bases: 3. CDR1 and CDR2 (germline): SGHRS, YFSETQ.

This clone has just one count. The V call is TRBV30, the J call TRBJ2-7; tentatively, D is TRBD2 (6 bases). Trimming removed 5 bases from V and 2 bases from J, with 16 bases in between. Germline-derived CDR1 and CDR2 are GTSNPN and SVGIG (reference sequence). The CDR3 is 14 amino acids. As DNA, the CDR3 is TGTGCCTGGCGTTACGGGACTCGTACCTACGAGCAGTACTTC. It encodes CAWRYGTRTYEQYF.

This clone was found once. J is TRBJ2-1 and V is TRBV9; a possible D gene is TRBD2 (6 bases). Germline-derived CDR1 and CDR2 are SGDLS and YYNGEE. V was pared by 5 bases and J by 5 bases, with 11 bases between. CDR3 length: 13 amino acids. In DNA form, the CDR3 reads TGTGCCAGCAGTAGGGGACTTGACAATGAGCAGTTCTTC. Amino acid sequence: CASSRGLDNEQFF.

CDR3 loop: CASVGGADTQYF. The CDR3 DNA is TGTGCCAGCGTCGGAGGCGCAGATACGCAGTATTTT. The V gene is TRBV6-5, the J gene TRBJ2-3; D might be TRBD2 (5 bases). Looked up from germline, CDR1 is MNHEY and CDR2 is SVGAGI. V was pared by 8 bases and J by 4 bases, with 10 bases between. CDR3 length: 12 residues.

The rearrangement links TRBV7-2 to TRBJ2-6; 8 bases agree with TRBD1. Germline CDR1 reads SGHTA; CDR2 reads FQGNSA. With 1 base clipped from V and 4 bases from J, the junction kept 9 bases outside the gene matches. This CDR3 spans 18 amino acids. CDR3 coding DNA: TGTGCCAGCAGCTTAGTCTTACCAGGGGGCGCGGGGGCCAACGTCCTGACTTTC. This gives the protein CASSLVLPGGAGANVLTF.

V gene TRBV20-1 combines with J gene TRBJ2-1; 9 bases match TRBD2. Per germline, CDR1 DFQATT and CDR2 SNEGSKA (reference sequence). J was trimmed by 0 bases and V by 3 bases; bases with no gene match: 3. CDR3 length: 15 amino acids. This CDR3 is CSASKLAGSYNEQFF. The CDR3 DNA is TGCAGTGCTAGTAAACTAGCGGGCTCCTACAATGAGCAGTTCTTC.

The CDR3: CASSLRDTSYEQYF. DNA of the CDR3: TGTGCCAGCAGTTTACGGGACACTTCCTACGAGCAGTACTTC. The rearrangement uses TRBV11-2 and TRBJ2-7; possibly TRBD1 for D (6 bases). Germline CDR1 is SGHAT and CDR2 is FQNNGV. There are 14 residues in the CDR3. V lost 6 bases, J lost 1 base, and 13 bases lay in between. Using reference TRBV11-2 and TRBJ2-7 for the parts outside the CDR3, the full variable domain is EAGVAQSPRYKIIEKRQSVAFWCNPISGHATLYWYQQILGQGPKLLIQFQNNGVVDDSQLPKDRFSAERLKGVDSTLKIQPAKLEDSAVYLCASSLRDTSYEQYFGPGTRLTVT.

A few counts support this clone. The chain combines TRBV27 with TRBJ2-1, with D maybe TRBD1 (6 bases). Germline V lookup: CDR1 MNHEY, CDR2 SMNVEV (reference sequence). This CDR3 spans 11 amino acids. The V end lost 6 bases, the J end lost 9 bases, and 9 bases lay between the germline ends. This chain's CDR3 is CASRYRVEQFF. CDR3 nucleotide sequence: TGTGCCAGCAGATACAGGGTTGAGCAGTTCTTC.

This clone was counted a single time. The chain links TRBV7-9 to TRBJ1-3, with TRBD1 matching over 7 bases. This CDR3 has 15 amino acids. The germline CDR1 and CDR2 sequences are SEHNR and FQNEAQ (reference sequence). Losses at the gene ends were 5 bases for V and 3 bases for J; bases not matched to a gene: 7. The CDR3 region has the DNA TGTGCCAGCAGCCCGGGACAGTTCTTTGGAAACACCATATATTTT. Its translation is CASSPGQFFGNTIYF.

The chain recombines TRBV4-1 with TRBJ2-7; D perhaps matches TRBD2 (5 bases). Trimming took off 1 base at V and 2 bases at J, with 9 bases between the two ends. Germline V gene lookup returns CDR1 MGHRA and CDR2 YSYEKL. CDR3 length: 14 amino acids. This CDR3 reads CASSQASGTYEQYF. The CDR3 DNA follows: TGCGCCAGCAGCCAAGCCTCCGGGACCTACGAGCAGTACTTC.

This chain connects TRBV6-2 or TRBV6-3 to TRBJ1-5; D is unclear. This CDR3 spans 15 amino acids. V dropped 6 bases and J dropped 5 bases, with 17 bases sitting between them. The germline V gene encodes CDR1 MNHEY and CDR2 SVGEGT. The DNA for the CDR3 is TGTGCCAGCAGCGGTAGCGGCAGCCACGATCAGCCCCAGCATTTT. Translating gives CASSGSGSHDQPQHF.

This clone was counted only a few times. The V gene is TRBV9, the J gene TRBJ1-1; the D is unclear. This CDR3 has 13 amino acids. Germline V gene sequence: CDR1 SGDLS, CDR2 YYNGEE. V gave up 4 bases and J gave up 3 bases, with 10 bases separating them. CDR3 loop: CASSKISDTEAFF. As DNA, the CDR3 is TGTGCCAGCAGCAAAATTTCGGACACTGAAGCTTTCTTT. Complete variable domain (other parts from reference TRBV9 and TRBJ1-1): DSGVTQTPKHLITATGQRVTLRCSPRSGDLSVYWYQQSLDQGLQFLIQYYNGEERAKGNILERFSAQQFPDLHSELNLSSLELGDSALYFCASSKISDTEAFFGQGTRLTVV.

V and J are TRBV6-1 and TRBJ2-5, with D possibly matching TRBD2 (7 bases). Germline V lookup: CDR1 MNHNS, CDR2 SASEGT. The CDR3 is made up of 15 amino acids. Between the trimmed V and J ends, which lost 1 base and 5 bases, there was a span of 14 bases. In DNA, the CDR3 is TGTGCCAGCAGTGAAGGCGGGAGTAGGGGGGAGACCCAGTACTTC. Amino acid sequence: CASSEGGSRGETQYF.

The chain is built from TRBV6-2 or TRBV6-3 and TRBJ1-1; D uncertain. This CDR3 has 14 residues. Trimming left V 0 bases short and J 5 bases short, with 10 bases between. CDR1 is MNHEY, CDR2 SVGEGT, per germline. CDR3 protein: CASSYSYTITEAFF. DNA of the CDR3: TGTGCCAGCAGTTACTCGTATACAATTACTGAAGCTTTCTTT.

J is TRBJ2-7 and V is TRBV6-5, with D perhaps TRBD2 (6 bases). The germline V gene encodes CDR1 MNHEY and CDR2 SVGAGI. The CDR3 runs to 14 residues. The V gene lost 0 bases and the J gene lost 3 bases, with 9 bases spanning the gap. This CDR3 reads CASSYSTGGYEQYF. CDR3 in DNA: TGTGCCAGCAGTTACTCGACCGGGGGCTACGAGCAGTACTTC.

A note on this clone: The same CDR3 arises from other DNA sequences in this sample as well. The chain recombines TRBV4-1 with TRBJ2-7, with D possibly matching TRBD1 (5 bases). The CDR3 runs 14 residues. The V gene lost 0 bases and the J gene lost 3 bases, with 9 bases spanning the gap. CDR1 MGHRA and CDR2 YSYEKL come from the germline V gene. Here the CDR3 DNA reads TGCGCCAGCAGCCAAGATCCAGGGTACTACGAGCAGTACTTC. Translated: CASSQDPGYYEQYF.

The chain recombines TRBV14 with TRBJ2-3; 14 bases agree with TRBD2. The germline gives CDR1 SGHDN, CDR2 FVKESK. V was pared by 4 bases and J by 3 bases, with 15 bases of the junction left unmatched. This CDR3 region has 20 residues. CDR3 nucleotides: TGTGCCAGCAGCCCACGTCGCGGGACTAGCGGGGGAGGTTGGACAGATACGCAGTATTTT. This sequence encodes CASSPRRGTSGGGWTDTQYF.

The V and J genes are TRBV7-9 and TRBJ1-2; maybe TRBD1 (6 bases). The CDR3 extends over 13 amino acids. CDR1 SEHNR and CDR2 FQNEAQ come from the germline V gene (reference sequence). V was clipped by 10 bases and J by 8 bases, with 20 bases between them. The CDR3 is CATSGTSIGGYTF. For the CDR3, the DNA is TGTGCCACATCCGGGACATCCATAGGGGGCTACACCTTC.

This chain uses TRBV5-1 with TRBJ2-3; 16 bases map to TRBD2. J lost 1 base, V lost 3 bases, and 8 bases had no gene match. The CDR3 contains 19 residues. From germline, CDR1 is SGHRS and CDR2 YFSETQ. Here the CDR3 DNA reads TGCGCCAGCAGCTCCAAAGGGACTAGCGGGAGGGAGGGCACAGATACGCAGTATTTT. Encoded protein: CASSSKGTSGREGTDTQYF.

The gene calls are TRBV3-1 (or the pseudogene TRBV3-2) and TRBJ2-3; D possibly corresponds to TRBD2 (5 bases). CDR1 is LGHDT, CDR2 YNNKEL, per germline (reference sequence). V was trimmed by 5 bases and J by 4 bases, leaving 13 bases between them. This CDR3 has 14 residues. CDR3 protein: CASSYRGSADTQYF. CDR3 in DNA: TGTGCCAGCAGCTACCGGGGAAGTGCAGATACGCAGTATTTT.

The chain carries TRBV7-2 and TRBJ2-2; 12 nucleotides agree with TRBD1. This CDR3 has 15 amino acids. CDR1 and CDR2 (germline): SGHTA, FQGNSA. Trimming removed 4 bases from V and 5 bases from J; junction bases left unmatched: 2. The CDR3 region has the DNA TGTGCCAGCAGCTGGGGACAGGGGGCTACCGGGGAGCTGTTTTTT. As protein: CASSWGQGATGELFF.

The chain employs TRBV28 and TRBJ1-1; D is unresolved. The CDR3 has 9 amino acids. Trimming pared 3 bases from V and 10 bases from J, leaving 3 bases between. The V gene's germline CDR1 is MDHEN and CDR2 SYDVKM. CDR3 region: CASSFRAFF. The CDR3 DNA is TGTGCCAGCAGTTTCCGAGCTTTCTTT.

The chain combines TRBV29-1 with TRBJ2-7; 7 bases align to TRBD2. The germline V gene encodes CDR1 SQVTM and CDR2 ANQGSEA. The CDR3 has 13 amino acids. With 7 bases clipped from V and 3 bases from J, the junction kept 9 bases outside the gene matches. The CDR3 reads CSGGEASGYEQYF. CDR3 nucleotide sequence: TGCAGCGGTGGGGAGGCTAGCGGCTACGAGCAGTACTTC.